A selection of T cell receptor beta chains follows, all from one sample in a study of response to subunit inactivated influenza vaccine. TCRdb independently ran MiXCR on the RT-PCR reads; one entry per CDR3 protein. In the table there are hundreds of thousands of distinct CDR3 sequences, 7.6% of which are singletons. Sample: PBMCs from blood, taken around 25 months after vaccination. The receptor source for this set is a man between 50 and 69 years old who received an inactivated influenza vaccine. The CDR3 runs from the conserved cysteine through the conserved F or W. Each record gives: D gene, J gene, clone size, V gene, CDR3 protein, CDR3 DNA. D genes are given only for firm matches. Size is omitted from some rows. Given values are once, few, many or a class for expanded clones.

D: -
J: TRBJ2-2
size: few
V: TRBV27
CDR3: CASSVNSGRLNTGELFF
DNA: TGTGCCAGCAGTGTGAACTCGGGACGGCTGAACACCGGGGAGCTGTTTTTT

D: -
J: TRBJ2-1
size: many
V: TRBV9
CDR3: CASSSGEQFF
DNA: TGTGCCAGCTCGAGTGGTGAGCAGTTCTTC

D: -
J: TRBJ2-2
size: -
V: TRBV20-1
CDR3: CSARSFVGMNTGELFF
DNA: TGCAGTGCGCGCTCCTTTGTGGGGATGAACACCGGGGAGCTGTTTTTT

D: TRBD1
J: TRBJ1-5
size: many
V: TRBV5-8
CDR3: CASSFTGARNQPQHF
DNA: TGTGCCAGCAGCTTCACAGGGGCGAGGAATCAGCCCCAGCATTTT

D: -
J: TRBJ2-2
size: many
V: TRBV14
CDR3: CASNRATGELFF
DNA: TGTGCCAGCAACAGGGCCACCGGGGAGCTGTTTTTT

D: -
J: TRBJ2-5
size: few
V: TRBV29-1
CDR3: CSVGQETQYF
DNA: TGCAGCGTAGGGCAAGAGACCCAGTACTTC

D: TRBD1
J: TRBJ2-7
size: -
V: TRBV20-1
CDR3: CSARRDRGAYEQYF
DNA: TGCAGTGCTAGAAGGGACAGGGGGGCCTACGAGCAGTACTTC

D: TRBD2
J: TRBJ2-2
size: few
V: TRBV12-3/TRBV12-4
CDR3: CASIREALGAGELFF
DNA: TGTGCCAGCATCCGGGAGGCTTTGGGGGCCGGGGAGCTGTTTTTT

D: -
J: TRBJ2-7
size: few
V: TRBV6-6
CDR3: CASSIGDRTYF
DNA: TGTGCCAGCAGTATTGGGGACCGCACCTACTTC

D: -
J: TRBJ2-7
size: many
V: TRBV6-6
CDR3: CASSKGSFNEQYF
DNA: TGTGCCAGCTCAAAAGGCAGTTTCAACGAGCAGTACTTC

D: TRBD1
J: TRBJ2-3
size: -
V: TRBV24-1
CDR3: CATLDRGTDTQYF
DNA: TGTGCCACCTTAGACAGGGGGACAGATACGCAGTATTTT

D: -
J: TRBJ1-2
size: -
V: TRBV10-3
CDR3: CAIRTQGIVNYGYTF
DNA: TGTGCCATCAGGACCCAGGGAATAGTCAACTATGGCTACACCTTC

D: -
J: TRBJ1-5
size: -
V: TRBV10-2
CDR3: CASSRQGIANQPQHF
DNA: TGCGCCTCCTCCCGCCAGGGTATCGCCAATCAGCCCCAGCATTTT

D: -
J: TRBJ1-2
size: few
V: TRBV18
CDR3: CASSQGSNYGYTF
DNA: TGTGCCAGCTCACAGGGGTCTAACTATGGCTACACCTTC

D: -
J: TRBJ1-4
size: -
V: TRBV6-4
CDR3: CASSAPSDKNVNEKLFF
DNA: TGTGCCAGCAGTGCCCCCTCAGACAAGAACGTCAATGAAAAACTGTTTTTT

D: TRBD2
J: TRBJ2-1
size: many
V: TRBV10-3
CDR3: CAIAGDSLEQFF
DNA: TGTGCCATCGCGGGAGATTCGCTTGAGCAGTTCTTC

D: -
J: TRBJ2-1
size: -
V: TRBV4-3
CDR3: CASSREYNRFNEQFF
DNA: TGCGCCAGCAGCCGAGAGTACAACAGGTTTAATGAGCAGTTCTTC

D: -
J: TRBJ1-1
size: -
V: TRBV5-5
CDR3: CASSPKVGAGNTEAFF
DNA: TGTGCCAGCAGCCCCAAAGTTGGGGCTGGGAACACTGAAGCTTTCTTT

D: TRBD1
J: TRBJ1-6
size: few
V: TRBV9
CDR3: CASSARRTGNSPLHF
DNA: TGTGCCAGCAGCGCCCGGAGGACAGGGAATTCACCCCTCCACTTT

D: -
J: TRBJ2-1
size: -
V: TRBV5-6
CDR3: CASSLVGQGGYNEQFF
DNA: TGTGCCAGCAGCTTGGTCGGGCAGGGAGGATACAATGAGCAGTTCTTC

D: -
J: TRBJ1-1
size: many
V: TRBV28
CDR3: CASSFHQGRAFF
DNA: TGTGCCAGCAGTTTTCATCAGGGTAGGGCTTTCTTT

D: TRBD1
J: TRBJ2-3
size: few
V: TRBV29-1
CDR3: CSVGRQGLSTDTQYF
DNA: TGCAGCGTCGGTAGACAGGGCCTAAGCACAGATACGCAGTATTTT

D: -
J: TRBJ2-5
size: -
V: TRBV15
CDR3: CATSRDTGGETQYF
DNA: TGTGCCACCAGCAGAGATACAGGAGGAGAGACCCAGTACTTC

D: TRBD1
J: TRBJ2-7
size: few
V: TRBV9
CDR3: CASSVGVDRTYEQYF
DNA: TGTGCCAGCAGCGTAGGAGTGGACAGGACCTACGAGCAGTACTTC

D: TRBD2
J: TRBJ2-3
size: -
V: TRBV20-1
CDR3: CSASTSGRAGDTQYF
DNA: TGCAGTGCTAGCACTAGCGGGAGGGCCGGAGATACGCAGTATTTT

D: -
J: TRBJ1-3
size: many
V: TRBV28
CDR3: CATADSSGNTIYF
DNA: TGTGCCACCGCGGACAGCTCTGGAAACACCATATATTTT

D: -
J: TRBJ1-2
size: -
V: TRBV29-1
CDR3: CSVLSSVYGYTF
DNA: TGCAGCGTTCTGTCCAGTGTCTATGGCTACACCTTC

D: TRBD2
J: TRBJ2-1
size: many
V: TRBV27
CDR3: CASSLYSGGYNEQFF
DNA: TGTGCCAGCAGTTTATATAGCGGGGGGTACAATGAGCAGTTCTTC

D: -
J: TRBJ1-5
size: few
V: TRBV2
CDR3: CASRGGQPQHF
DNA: TGTGCCAGCAGGGGGGGTCAGCCCCAGCATTTT

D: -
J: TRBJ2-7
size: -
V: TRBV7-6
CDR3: CASSPRGGQYEQYF
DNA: TGTGCCAGCAGCCCCAGGGGGGGCCAATACGAGCAGTACTTC

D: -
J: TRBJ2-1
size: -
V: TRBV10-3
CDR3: CAIRAGTSYSSYNEQFF
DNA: TGTGCCATCAGAGCCGGGACCAGCTATAGCTCCTACAATGAGCAGTTCTTC

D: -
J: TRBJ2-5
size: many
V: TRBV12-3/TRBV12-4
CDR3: CASSVDGSQETQYF
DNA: TGTGCCAGCAGTGTGGACGGGTCTCAAGAGACCCAGTACTTC

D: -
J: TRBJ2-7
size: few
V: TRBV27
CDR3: CASSSPTSSDSADSYEQYF
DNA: TGTGCCAGCAGTTCACCCACTTCCTCGGACAGCGCAGATTCCTACGAGCAGTACTTC

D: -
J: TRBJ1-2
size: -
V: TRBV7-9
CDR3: CASSFIRGYTF
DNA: TGTGCCAGCAGCTTTATCCGTGGCTACACCTTC

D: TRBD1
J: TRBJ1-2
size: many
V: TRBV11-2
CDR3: CASSLAPQGVYYGYTF
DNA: TGTGCCAGCAGCTTAGCCCCACAGGGGGTATACTATGGCTACACCTTC

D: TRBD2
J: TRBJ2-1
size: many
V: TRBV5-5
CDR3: CASSPLLAGWSSYNEQFF
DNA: TGTGCCAGCAGCCCCCTACTAGCGGGGTGGAGCTCCTACAATGAGCAGTTCTTC

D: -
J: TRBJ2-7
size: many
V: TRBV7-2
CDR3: CASSSQGYYEQYF
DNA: TGTGCCAGCAGCTCGCAGGGGTACTACGAGCAGTACTTC

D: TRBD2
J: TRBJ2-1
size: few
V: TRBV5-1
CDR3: CASSSPSRGLAENEQFF
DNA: TGCGCCAGCAGCTCTCCGTCCAGAGGACTAGCAGAAAATGAGCAGTTCTTC

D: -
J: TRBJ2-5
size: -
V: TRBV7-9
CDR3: CASSFDLNQETQYF
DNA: TGTGCCAGCAGCTTCGACTTGAACCAAGAGACCCAGTACTTC

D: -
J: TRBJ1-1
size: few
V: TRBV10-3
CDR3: CAISPRPGEAFF
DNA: TGTGCCATCAGTCCCCGCCCGGGCGAAGCTTTCTTT

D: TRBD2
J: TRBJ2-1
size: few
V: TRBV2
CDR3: CASSEVGRSSYNEQFF
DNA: TGTGCCAGCAGTGAAGTCGGGAGGAGCTCCTACAATGAGCAGTTCTTC

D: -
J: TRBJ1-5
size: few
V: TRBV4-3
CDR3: CASSQAFSGGNQPQHF
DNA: TGCGCCAGCAGCCAAGCATTTTCAGGCGGCAATCAGCCCCAGCATTTT

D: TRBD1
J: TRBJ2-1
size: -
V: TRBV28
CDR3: CASSLGDRASDEQFF
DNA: TGTGCCAGCAGTTTAGGAGACAGGGCGTCCGATGAGCAGTTCTTC

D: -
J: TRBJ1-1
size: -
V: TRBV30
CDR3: CAWSLKGRSFF
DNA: TGTGCCTGGAGTCTAAAGGGTCGGTCTTTCTTT

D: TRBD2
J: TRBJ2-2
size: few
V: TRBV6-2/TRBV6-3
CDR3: CASSFLAGGSGELFF
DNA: TGTGCCAGCAGTTTCCTAGCGGGGGGCTCCGGGGAGCTGTTTTTT

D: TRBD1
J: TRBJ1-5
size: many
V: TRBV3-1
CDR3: CASSPWDRLGNQPQHF
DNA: TGTGCCAGCAGCCCCTGGGACAGGTTGGGCAATCAGCCCCAGCATTTT

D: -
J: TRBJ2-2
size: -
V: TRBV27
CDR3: CSSSFYKTGSTGELFF
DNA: TGTTCCAGCAGTTTCTATAAGACTGGTAGCACCGGGGAGCTGTTTTTT

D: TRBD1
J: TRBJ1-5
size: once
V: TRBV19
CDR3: CASSMGQGRQPQHF
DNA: TGTGCCAGTAGTATGGGACAGGGAAGACAGCCCCAGCATTTT

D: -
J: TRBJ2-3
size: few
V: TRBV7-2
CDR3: CASSLFRDTQYF
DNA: TGTGCCAGCAGCTTATTTAGGGATACGCAGTATTTT

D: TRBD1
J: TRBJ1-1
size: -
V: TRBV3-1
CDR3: CASSQLARTGRNTEAFF
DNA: TGTGCCAGCAGCCAACTCGCGCGGACAGGGCGGAACACTGAAGCTTTCTTT

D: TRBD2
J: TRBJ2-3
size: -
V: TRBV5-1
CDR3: CASRTGTSGTTDTQYF
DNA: TGCGCCAGCAGGACGGGGACTAGCGGGACCACAGATACGCAGTATTTT